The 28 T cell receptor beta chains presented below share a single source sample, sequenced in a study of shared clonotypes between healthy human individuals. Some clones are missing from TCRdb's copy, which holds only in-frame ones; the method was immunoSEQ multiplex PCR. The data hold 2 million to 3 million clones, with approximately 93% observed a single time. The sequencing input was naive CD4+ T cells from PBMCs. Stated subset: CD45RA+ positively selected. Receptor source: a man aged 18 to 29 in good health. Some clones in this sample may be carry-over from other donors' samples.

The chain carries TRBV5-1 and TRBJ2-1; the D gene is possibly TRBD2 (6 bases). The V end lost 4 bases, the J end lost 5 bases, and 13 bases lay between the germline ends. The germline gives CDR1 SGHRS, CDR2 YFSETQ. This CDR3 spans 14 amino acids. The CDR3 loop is CASSVGLDNNEQFF. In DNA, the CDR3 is TGCGCCAGCAGCGTGGGACTCGACAACAATGAGCAGTTCTTC. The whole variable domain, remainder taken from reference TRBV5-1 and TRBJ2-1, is KAGVTQTPRYLIKTRGQQVTLSCSPISGHRSVSWYQQTPGQGLQFLFEYFSETQRNKGNFPGRFSGRQFSNSRSEMNVSTLELGDSALYLCASSVGLDNNEQFFGPGTRLTVL.

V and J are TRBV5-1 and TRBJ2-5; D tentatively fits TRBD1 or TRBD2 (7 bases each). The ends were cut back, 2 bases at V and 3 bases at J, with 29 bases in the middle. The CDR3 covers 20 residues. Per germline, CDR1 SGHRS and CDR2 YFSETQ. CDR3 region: CASSLRDSWTAQGGEETQYF. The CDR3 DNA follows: TGCGCCAGCAGCTTACGGGACAGCTGGACAGCCCAGGGGGGGGAAGAGACCCAGTACTTC. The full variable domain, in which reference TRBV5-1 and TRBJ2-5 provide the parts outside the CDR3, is KAGVTQTPRYLIKTRGQQVTLSCSPISGHRSVSWYQQTPGQGLQFLFEYFSETQRNKGNFPGRFSGRQFSNSRSEMNVSTLELGDSALYLCASSLRDSWTAQGGEETQYFGPGTRLLVL.

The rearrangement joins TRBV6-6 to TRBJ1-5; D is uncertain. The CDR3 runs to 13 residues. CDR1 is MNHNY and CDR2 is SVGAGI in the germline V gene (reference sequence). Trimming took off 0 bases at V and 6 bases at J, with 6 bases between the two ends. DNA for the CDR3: TGTGCCAGCAGTTACTCGGGTCTTCAGCCCCAGCATTTT. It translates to CASSYSGLQPQHF.

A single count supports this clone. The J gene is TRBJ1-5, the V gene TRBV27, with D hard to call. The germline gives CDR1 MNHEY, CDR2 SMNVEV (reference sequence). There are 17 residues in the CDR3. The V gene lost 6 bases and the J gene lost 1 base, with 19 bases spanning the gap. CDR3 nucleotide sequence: TGTGCCAGCAGCCCGAAGGCAGTCTTCGGGAGCAATCAGCCCCAGCATTTT. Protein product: CASSPKAVFGSNQPQHF.

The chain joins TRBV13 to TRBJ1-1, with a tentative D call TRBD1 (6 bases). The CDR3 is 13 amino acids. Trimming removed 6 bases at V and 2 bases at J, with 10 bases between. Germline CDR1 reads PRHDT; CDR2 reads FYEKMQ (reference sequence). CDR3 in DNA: TGTGCCAGCAGTCGGGACACTAACACTGAAGCTTTCTTT. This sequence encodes CASSRDTNTEAFF.

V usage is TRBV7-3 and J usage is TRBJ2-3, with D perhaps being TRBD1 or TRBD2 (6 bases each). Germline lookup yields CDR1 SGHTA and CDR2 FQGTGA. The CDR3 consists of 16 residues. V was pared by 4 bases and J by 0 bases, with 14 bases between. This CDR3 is CASSSGASGSTDTQYF. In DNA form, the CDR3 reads TGTGCCAGCAGCTCGGGGGCCAGCGGGAGCACAGATACGCAGTATTTT.

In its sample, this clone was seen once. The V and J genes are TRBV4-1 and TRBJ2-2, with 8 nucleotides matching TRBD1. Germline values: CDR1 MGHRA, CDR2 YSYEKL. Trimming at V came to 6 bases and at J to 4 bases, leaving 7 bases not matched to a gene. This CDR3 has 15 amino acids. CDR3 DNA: TGCGCCAGCAGGGGGTCCAGGGGGCGCACCGGGGAGCTGTTTTTT. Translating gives CASRGSRGRTGELFF.

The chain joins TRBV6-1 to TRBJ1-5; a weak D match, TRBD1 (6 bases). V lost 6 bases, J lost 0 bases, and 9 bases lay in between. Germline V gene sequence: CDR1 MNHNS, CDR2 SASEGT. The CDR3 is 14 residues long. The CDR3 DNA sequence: TGTGCCAGCAGATCAGGGGTTAGCAATCAGCCCCAGCATTTT. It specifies CASRSGVSNQPQHF.

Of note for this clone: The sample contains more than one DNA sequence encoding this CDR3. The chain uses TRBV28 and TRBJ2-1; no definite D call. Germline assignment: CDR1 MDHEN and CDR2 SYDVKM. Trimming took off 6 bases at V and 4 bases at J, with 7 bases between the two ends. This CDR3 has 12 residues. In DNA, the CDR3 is TGTGCCAGCAGCCCTGGATACAATGAGCAGTTCTTC. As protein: CASSPGYNEQFF.

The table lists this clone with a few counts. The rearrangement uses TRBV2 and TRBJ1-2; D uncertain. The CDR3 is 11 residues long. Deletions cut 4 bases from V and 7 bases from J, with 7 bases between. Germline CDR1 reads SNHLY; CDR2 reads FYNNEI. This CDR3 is CASSVDVGYTF. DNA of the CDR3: TGTGCCAGCAGTGTCGATGTTGGCTACACCTTC.

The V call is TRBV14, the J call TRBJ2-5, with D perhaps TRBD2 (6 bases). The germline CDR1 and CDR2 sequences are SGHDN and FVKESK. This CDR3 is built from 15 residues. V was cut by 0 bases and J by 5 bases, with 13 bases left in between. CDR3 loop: CASSQDRRARETQYF. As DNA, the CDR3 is TGTGCCAGCAGCCAAGATCGGAGGGCGCGGGAGACCCAGTACTTC.

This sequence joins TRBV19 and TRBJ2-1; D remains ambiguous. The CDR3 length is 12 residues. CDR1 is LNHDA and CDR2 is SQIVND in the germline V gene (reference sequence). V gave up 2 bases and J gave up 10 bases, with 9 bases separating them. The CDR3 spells CASSISLVEQFF. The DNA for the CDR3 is TGTGCCAGTAGTATATCTTTAGTCGAGCAGTTCTTC.

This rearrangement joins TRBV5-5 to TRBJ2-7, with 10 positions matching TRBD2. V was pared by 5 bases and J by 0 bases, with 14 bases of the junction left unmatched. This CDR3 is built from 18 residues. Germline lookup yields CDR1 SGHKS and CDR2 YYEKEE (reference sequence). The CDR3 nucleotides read TGTGCCAGCAGTTCCGACAGGTTTGGACTAGCGGACTCCTACGAGCAGTACTTC. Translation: CASSSDRFGLADSYEQYF.

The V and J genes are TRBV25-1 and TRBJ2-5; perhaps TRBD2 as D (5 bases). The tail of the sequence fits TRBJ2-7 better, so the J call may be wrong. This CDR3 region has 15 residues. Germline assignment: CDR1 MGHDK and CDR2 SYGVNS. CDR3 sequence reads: CASSGGGSVIYEQYF. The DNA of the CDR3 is TGTGCCAGCAGCGGAGGTGGTAGCGTGATCTACGAGCAGTACTTC.

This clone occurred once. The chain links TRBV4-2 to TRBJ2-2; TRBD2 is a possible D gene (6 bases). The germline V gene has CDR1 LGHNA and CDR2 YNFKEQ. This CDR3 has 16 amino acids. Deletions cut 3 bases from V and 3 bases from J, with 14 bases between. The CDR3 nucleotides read TGTGCCAGCAGCCATGGCAAGGGACTTGACACCGGGGAGCTGTTTTTT. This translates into CASSHGKGLDTGELFF.

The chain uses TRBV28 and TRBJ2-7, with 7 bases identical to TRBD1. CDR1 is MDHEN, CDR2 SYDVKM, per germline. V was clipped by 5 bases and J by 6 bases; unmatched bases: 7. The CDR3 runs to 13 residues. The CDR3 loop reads CASSKGGEVEQYF. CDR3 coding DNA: TGTGCCAGCAGTAAAGGGGGCGAGGTCGAGCAGTACTTC. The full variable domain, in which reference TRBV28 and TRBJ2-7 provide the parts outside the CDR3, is DVKVTQSSRYLVKRTGEKVFLECVQDMDHENMFWYRQDPGLGLRLIYFSYDVKMKEKGDIPEGYSVSREKKERFSLILESASTNQTSMYLCASSKGGEVEQYFGPGTRLTVT.

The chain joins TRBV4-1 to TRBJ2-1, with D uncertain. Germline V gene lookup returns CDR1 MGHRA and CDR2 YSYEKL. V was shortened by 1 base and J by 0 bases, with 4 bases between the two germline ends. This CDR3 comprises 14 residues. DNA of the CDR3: TGCGCCAGCAGCCAAGGAAGCTCCTACAATGAGCAGTTCTTC. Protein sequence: CASSQGSSYNEQFF.

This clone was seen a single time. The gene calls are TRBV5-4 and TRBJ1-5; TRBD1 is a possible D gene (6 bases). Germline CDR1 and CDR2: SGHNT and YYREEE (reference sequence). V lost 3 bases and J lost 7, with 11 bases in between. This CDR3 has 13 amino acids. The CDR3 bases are TGTGCCAGCAGCTCAGGGGTCGAGCAGCCCCAGCATTTT. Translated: CASSSGVEQPQHF.

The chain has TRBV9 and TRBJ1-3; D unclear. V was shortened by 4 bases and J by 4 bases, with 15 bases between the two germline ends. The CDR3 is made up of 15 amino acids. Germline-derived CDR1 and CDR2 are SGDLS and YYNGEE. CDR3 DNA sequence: TGTGCCAGCAGCCCTGACGAGACGCTCGGAAACACCATATATTTT. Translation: CASSPDETLGNTIYF.

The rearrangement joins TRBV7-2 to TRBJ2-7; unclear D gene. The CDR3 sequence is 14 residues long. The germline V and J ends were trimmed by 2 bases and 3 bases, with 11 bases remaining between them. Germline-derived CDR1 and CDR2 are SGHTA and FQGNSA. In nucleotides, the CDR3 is TGTGCCAGCAGCTTACTTCCTGTAAACTACGAGCAGTACTTC. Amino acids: CASSLLPVNYEQYF.

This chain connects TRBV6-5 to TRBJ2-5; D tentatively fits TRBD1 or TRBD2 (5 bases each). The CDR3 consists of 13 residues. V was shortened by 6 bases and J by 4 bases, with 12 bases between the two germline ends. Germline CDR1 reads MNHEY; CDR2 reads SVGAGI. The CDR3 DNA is TGTGCCAGCAGACGTTCGAGGGGAGAGACCCAGTACTTC. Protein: CASRRSRGETQYF.

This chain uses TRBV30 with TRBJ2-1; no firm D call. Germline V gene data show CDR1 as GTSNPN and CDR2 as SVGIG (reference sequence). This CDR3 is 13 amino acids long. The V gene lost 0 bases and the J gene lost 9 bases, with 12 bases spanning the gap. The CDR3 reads CAWSVLRVGEQFF. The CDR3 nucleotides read TGTGCCTGGAGTGTACTACGGGTAGGTGAGCAGTTCTTC.

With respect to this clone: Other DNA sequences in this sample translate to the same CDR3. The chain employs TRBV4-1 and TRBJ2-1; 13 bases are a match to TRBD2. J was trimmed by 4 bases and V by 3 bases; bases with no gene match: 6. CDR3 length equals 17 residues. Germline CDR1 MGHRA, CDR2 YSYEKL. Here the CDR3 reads CASSQEGTSGTYNEQFF. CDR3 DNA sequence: TGCGCCAGCAGCCAGGAGGGGACTAGCGGGACTTACAATGAGCAGTTCTTC.

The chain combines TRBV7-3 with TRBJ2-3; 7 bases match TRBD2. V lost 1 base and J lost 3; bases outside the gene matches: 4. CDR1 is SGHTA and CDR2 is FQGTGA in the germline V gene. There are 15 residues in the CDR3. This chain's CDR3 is CASSLRREVTDTQYF. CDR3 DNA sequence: TGTGCCAGCAGCTTAAGACGGGAGGTGACAGATACGCAGTATTTT.

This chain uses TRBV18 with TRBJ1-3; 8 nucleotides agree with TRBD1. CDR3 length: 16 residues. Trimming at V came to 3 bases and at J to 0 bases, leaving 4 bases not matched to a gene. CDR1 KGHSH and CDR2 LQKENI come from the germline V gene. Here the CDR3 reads CASSPQGAFSGNTIYF. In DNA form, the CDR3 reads TGTGCCAGCTCACCGCAGGGGGCCTTCTCTGGAAACACCATATATTTT. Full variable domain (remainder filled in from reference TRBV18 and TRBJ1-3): NAGVMQNPRHLVRRRGQEARLRCSPMKGHSHVYWYRQLPEEGLKFMVYLQKENIIDESGMPKERFSAEFPKEGPSILRIQQVVRGDSAAYFCASSPQGAFSGNTIYFGEGSWLTVV.

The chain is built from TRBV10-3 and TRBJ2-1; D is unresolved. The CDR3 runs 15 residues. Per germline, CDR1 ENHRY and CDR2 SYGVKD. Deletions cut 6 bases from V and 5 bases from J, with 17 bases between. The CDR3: CAIRPALESHNEQFF. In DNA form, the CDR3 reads TGTGCCATCAGGCCCGCGCTAGAGTCTCACAATGAGCAGTTCTTC.

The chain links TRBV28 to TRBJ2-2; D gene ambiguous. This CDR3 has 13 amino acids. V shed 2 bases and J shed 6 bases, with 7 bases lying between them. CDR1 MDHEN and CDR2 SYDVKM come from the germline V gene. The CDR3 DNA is TGTGCCAGCAGTTTAGGAAACCCCGGGGAGCTGTTTTTT. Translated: CASSLGNPGELFF.

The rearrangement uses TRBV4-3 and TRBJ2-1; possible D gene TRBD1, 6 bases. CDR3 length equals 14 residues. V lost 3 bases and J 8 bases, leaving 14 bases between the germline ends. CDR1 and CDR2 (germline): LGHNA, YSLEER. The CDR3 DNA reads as TGCGCCAGCAGCCATCTTCCAGGGGTTGATGAGCAGTTCTTC. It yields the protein CASSHLPGVDEQFF.